Listed below are T cell receptor beta chains from one sample, sequenced in a study of cytotoxic CD8 clonotypes in ibrutinib-treated CLL. Generated by immunoSEQ multiplex PCR, the TCRdb table keeps only in-frame clones and is missing some. Among roughly 250,000 clones listed, roughly 70% were seen once. Specimen: PBMCs, collected after 24 months of ibrutinib treatment. These receptors were obtained from a human donor with chronic lymphocytic leukemia. The CDR3 runs from the conserved cysteine through the conserved F or W. The order of the fields is V gene, CDR3 protein.

>TRBV19
CASSIWRDPNTGELFF
>TRBV27
CASGGRIYEQYF
>TRBV5-4
CASSPDRGSEQYF
>TRBV19
CASYQGNTEAFF
>TRBV15
CATSSGGTSGANVLTF
>TRBV6-6
CASTNRGLTDTQYF
>TRBV18
CASSGGSNQPQHF
>TRBV7-2
CASSTRTSGSTGELFF
>TRBV4-1
CASSQEFQTQYF
>TRBV5-1
CASSFSTGGENEKLFF
>TRBV7-8
CASRWREGPASTGELFF
>TRBV27
CASSPQGRTEAFF
>TRBV28
CASSLTGYGYTF
>TRBV7-7
CASSLGPSGRNEQYF
>TRBV19
CASSPKDRRTNEQFF
>TRBV4-3
CASSQYGSPYEQYF
>TRBV6-5
CASTRAGGQGYTF
>TRBV7-2
CASSLASLAGVDPYQETQYF
>TRBV27
CASSLGGGLNTEAFF
>TRBV29-1
CSPYSGYGEQFF
>TRBV27
CASSLWGNTEAFF
>TRBV14
CASSQYGWTYGYTF
>TRBV19
CASSGPGDTQYF
>TRBV28
CASSLNLGHSGYTF
>TRBV7-3
CASSQGNTGELFF
>TRBV2
CASSGQANYGYTF
>TRBV19
CASSPSGSGYNEQFF
>TRBV27
CASREGARGYTF
>TRBV4-3
CASSEGHLNTGELFF
>TRBV30
CAWNPGSTGELFF
>TRBV29-1
CSGLAGGPYTGELFF
>TRBV5-1
CASSLAGTGYGYTF
>TRBV27
CASSPTQGATNYGYTF
>TRBV16
CASSQHRGAMDF
>TRBV28
CASSLLLAGVEQYF
>TRBV5-1
CASSLVAGGAYEQYF
>TRBV28
CASAWTPHEQYF
>TRBV9
CASSVSTGELGTQYF
>TRBV6-5
CASRIDGLRGPQHF